One and the same sample provided the 20 T cell receptor beta chains below, sequenced in a study of blood T cell repertoires in COVID-19. This table comes from immunoSEQ multiplex PCR, and its TCRdb copy is limited to in-frame clones, with some not included. There are a few hundred thousand clones in the sample; around 92% occur only once, and under 4% lies in the top ten. The source material was peripheral blood. These TCRs come from a woman in her 30s with COVID-19, enrolled during active disease.

The rearrangement uses TRBV28 and TRBJ1-5; D not certain. V was cut by 3 bases and J by 2 bases, with 11 bases left in between. Germline assignment: CDR1 MDHEN and CDR2 SYDVKM. The CDR3 has 15 amino acids. The chain's CDR3 is CASSFGNQGNQPQHF. CDR3 sequence (DNA): TGTGCCAGCAGTTTCGGGAATCAGGGCAATCAGCCCCAGCATTTT.

The chain couples TRBV12-3 or TRBV12-4 to TRBJ1-6; D gene unclear. The V end was cut by 6 bases, the J end by 8 bases, with 8 bases between. This CDR3 has 12 amino acids. Here the CDR3 DNA reads TGTGCCAGCAGGGTTAACTATTCACCCCTCCACTTT. It translates to CASRVNYSPLHF.

The chain employs TRBV10-3 and TRBJ2-6, with D perhaps TRBD2 (7 bases). Trimming cost V 11 bases and J 0 bases, with 11 bases left between them. The CDR3 extends over 14 amino acids. CDR1 and CDR2 (germline): ENHRY, SYGVKD. The chain's CDR3 is CALRGASGANVLTF. CDR3 sequence (DNA): TGTGCCCTTCGGGGGGCCTCTGGGGCCAACGTCCTGACTTTC.

This clone is a singleton in its sample. The rearrangement links TRBV6-6 to TRBJ1-6; D unclear. The CDR3 has 16 residues. V lost 2 bases and J 0 bases, leaving 8 bases between the germline ends. The V gene's germline CDR1 is MNHNY and CDR2 SVGAGI (reference sequence). CDR3 loop: CASSYDGSSYNSPLHF. The CDR3 DNA sequence: TGTGCCAGCAGTTACGACGGGAGCTCCTATAATTCACCCCTCCACTTT.

This chain links TRBV27 with TRBJ2-1; D call uncertain. The CDR3 has 11 amino acids. Between the trimmed V and J ends, which lost 5 bases and 10 bases, there was a span of 9 bases. Germline V gene lookup returns CDR1 MNHEY and CDR2 SMNVEV (reference sequence). The CDR3: CASSVRAEQFF. CDR3 DNA sequence: TGTGCCAGCAGTGTCAGAGCGGAGCAGTTCTTC.

The rearrangement uses TRBV19 and TRBJ1-1; 10 nucleotides agree with TRBD1. This CDR3 contains 16 residues. Losses at the gene ends were 4 bases for V and 4 bases for J; bases not matched to a gene: 9. CDR1 LNHDA and CDR2 SQIVND come from the germline V gene (reference sequence). CDR3 in amino acids: CASSKTPGQGGTEAFF. In nucleotides, the CDR3 is TGTGCCAGTAGTAAAACCCCAGGACAGGGGGGCACTGAAGCTTTCTTT. Full variable domain (missing parts from reference TRBV19 and TRBJ1-1): DGGITQSPKYLFRKEGQNVTLSCEQNLNHDAMYWYRQDPGQGLRLIYYSQIVNDFQKGDIAEGYSVSREKKESFPLTVTSAQKNPTAFYLCASSKTPGQGGTEAFFGQGTRLTVV.

J is TRBJ2-3 and V is TRBV19; 8 positions match TRBD1. Unmatched junction bases numbered 9, after V lost 5 bases and J lost 5 bases. In germline, CDR1 is LNHDA, CDR2 SQIVND (reference sequence). The CDR3 loop spans 15 amino acids. This CDR3 reads CASSLGQGQGDTQYF. The CDR3 DNA reads as TGTGCCAGTAGTCTCGGACAGGGTCAAGGAGATACGCAGTATTTT.

The chain links TRBV6-6 to TRBJ2-2; D unresolved. The CDR3 spans 14 residues. V lost 3 bases and J 4 bases, leaving 9 bases between the germline ends. From germline, CDR1 is MNHNY and CDR2 SVGAGI (reference sequence). The chain's CDR3 is CASSYQAVTGELFF. CDR3 coding DNA: TGTGCCAGCAGTTATCAGGCCGTCACCGGGGAGCTGTTTTTT.

The genes are TRBV2 and TRBJ1-2; D ambiguous. V lost 3 bases and J lost 7, with 12 bases in between. This CDR3 is 13 amino acids long. Germline CDR1 SNHLY, CDR2 FYNNEI. The CDR3, as DNA: TGTGCCAGCAGTGAGAACCCTGGTAGTGGCTACACCTTC. Its translation: CASSENPGSGYTF.

V is TRBV21-1 and J is TRBJ2-3; whether TRBD2, the table's D call, matches the DNA was not checked. TRBV21-1 is an annotated pseudogene. This CDR3 has 16 residues. The CDR3 spells CASSSVLEARTDTQYF. The DNA of the CDR3 is TGTGCCAGCAGCAGCGTCCTAGAGGCCCGCACAGATACGCAGTATTTT.

The J gene is TRBJ2-6, the V gene TRBV19, with D possibly TRBD1 on 5 matching bases. The CDR3 covers 15 residues. Germline values: CDR1 LNHDA, CDR2 SQIVND (reference sequence). The germline V and J ends were trimmed by 6 bases and 0 bases, with 9 bases remaining between them. Here the CDR3 reads CASRGQGSGANVLTF. CDR3 sequence (DNA): TGTGCCAGTAGAGGGCAGGGCTCTGGGGCCAACGTCCTGACTTTC.

This chain joins TRBV19 and TRBJ2-2; TRBD1 agrees at 9 bases. After removal of 6 bases from V and 5 bases from J, the junction contained 7 bases not matched to a gene. CDR1 is LNHDA and CDR2 is SQIVND in the germline V gene (reference sequence). The CDR3 runs 15 residues. The DNA for the CDR3 is TGTGCCAGTAGGATTAATGGACAGGGGACCGGGGAGCTGTTTTTT. Protein product: CASRINGQGTGELFF.

The V call is TRBV6-2 or TRBV6-3, the J call TRBJ2-7; the D is unclear. Trimming took off 6 bases at V and 1 base at J, with 13 bases between the two ends. Germline V gene data show CDR1 as MNHEY and CDR2 as SVGEGT. CDR3 length: 14 residues. CDR3 in DNA: TGTGCCAGCAGCTCCCCTATCCCGTCCTACGAGCAGTACTTC. It yields the protein CASSSPIPSYEQYF.

This chain links TRBV5-6 with TRBJ2-2; perhaps TRBD2 as D (5 bases). Germline V CDR1 and CDR2: SGHDT, YYEEEE. The germline V and J ends were trimmed by 3 bases and 3 bases, with 18 bases remaining between them. The CDR3 length is 17 residues. The CDR3 here is CASSSRDRIRDTGELFF. For the CDR3, the DNA is TGTGCCAGCAGCTCCCGGGATAGAATACGGGACACCGGGGAGCTGTTTTTT.

This sequence joins TRBV7-2 and TRBJ2-7; TRBD2 matches 15 bases. J was trimmed by 1 base and V by 3 bases; bases with no gene match: 7. Germline assignment: CDR1 SGHTA and CDR2 FQGNSA. The CDR3 has 18 residues. CDR3 loop: CASSFGTSGGPLSYEQYF. The CDR3 nucleotides are TGTGCCAGCAGCTTTGGGACTAGCGGGGGGCCTCTTTCCTACGAGCAGTACTTC.

This clone was detected a few times. This rearrangement joins TRBV29-1 to TRBJ2-1; TRBD2 matches 16 bases. There are 15 residues in the CDR3. The V gene end was trimmed by 3 bases and the J gene end by 4 bases; junction bases not matched to a gene: 0. Germline loops: CDR1 SQVTM, CDR2 ANQGSEA. The CDR3, as DNA: TGCAGCGTTGAGGGACTAGCGGGAGGGTACAATGAGCAGTTCTTC. Protein: CSVEGLAGGYNEQFF.

The chain links TRBV4-2 to TRBJ2-3; TRBD2 matches 7 bases. The V gene end was trimmed by 0 bases and the J gene end by 2 bases; junction bases not matched to a gene: 2. The CDR3 contains 15 residues. CDR1 is LGHNA, CDR2 YNFKEQ, per germline. The CDR3 DNA follows: TGTGCCAGCAGCCAAGATGGGACTACCACAGATACGCAGTATTTT. It specifies CASSQDGTTTDTQYF.

Concerning this clone: At one boundary the junction diverges from the germline segment, which might be a read error. The chain combines TRBV12-3 or TRBV12-4 with TRBJ1-1, with a possible D match to TRBD1 (5 bases). CDR3 length: 11 amino acids. CDR3 sequence reads: CASTREGPSSF. CDR3 nucleotides: TGTGCCAGCACCAGGGAGGGGCCCTCCTCCTTT.

This chain joins TRBV2 and TRBJ2-1; TRBD2 matches at 8 bases. Germline V lookup: CDR1 SNHLY, CDR2 FYNNEI. The CDR3 is 17 amino acids. Trimming cost V 6 bases and J 7 bases; bases outside gene matches: 17. The CDR3 region has the DNA TGTGCCAGCAGACACCAACGAGCGGGGGCTGTTAAGAATGAGCAGTTCTTC. Translation: CASRHQRAGAVKNEQFF.

A few counts support this clone. The chain is built from TRBV6-6 and TRBJ2-5, with 14 positions matching TRBD2. After removal of 6 bases from V and 5 bases from J, the junction contained 8 bases not matched to a gene. Germline V CDR1 and CDR2: MNHNY, SVGAGI (reference sequence). This CDR3 spans 16 amino acids. CDR3 in amino acids: CASRTGTSGGRETQYF. As DNA, the CDR3 is TGTGCCAGCAGAACCGGGACTAGCGGGGGCCGGGAGACCCAGTACTTC.